The 19 T cell receptor beta chains presented below share a single source sample, sequenced in a study of blood T cell repertoires in COVID-19. Here immunoSEQ multiplex PCR was the method, and the copy in TCRdb shows in-frame clones only, minus some. The data show around 97,000 clones, with approximately 84% seen just once and more than 9% held by the top ten. The sample comprised peripheral blood. The receptors were gathered from a man aged 65 to 79 with acute or convalescent COVID-19.

V is TRBV19 and J is TRBJ2-3; TRBD2 might be the D (5 bases). The CDR3 length is 13 residues. The V gene's germline CDR1 is LNHDA and CDR2 SQIVND (reference sequence). Trimming stripped 3 bases from V and 1 base from J, with 5 bases between. The CDR3 spells CASSMEGTDTQYF. In DNA form, the CDR3 reads TGTGCCAGTAGTATGGAGGGCACAGATACGCAGTATTTT.

The chain has TRBV5-1 and TRBJ1-5; TRBD1 is a possible D gene (5 bases). The germline V gene encodes CDR1 SGHRS and CDR2 YFSETQ. Trimming left V 2 bases short and J 7 bases short, with 13 bases between. The CDR3 covers 14 residues. The CDR3 protein is CASSLGGGGQPQHF. The CDR3 DNA sequence: TGCGCCAGCAGCTTAGGCGGGGGGGGACAGCCCCAGCATTTT.

This chain joins TRBV6-2 or TRBV6-3 and TRBJ2-1; TRBD1 matches 9 bases. Trimming cost V 0 bases and J 8 bases; bases outside gene matches: 11. The CDR3 consists of 17 residues. Looked up from germline, CDR1 is MNHEY and CDR2 is SVGEGT. CDR3 sequence reads: CASSYSIGTGIIHEQFF. DNA for the CDR3: TGTGCCAGCAGTTACTCGATCGGGACAGGGATCATTCATGAGCAGTTCTTC.

The chain employs TRBV9 and TRBJ2-7; 7 nucleotides align to TRBD1. Germline CDR1 and CDR2: SGDLS and YYNGEE. The CDR3 covers 14 residues. The junction had 6 bases not matched to a gene; V was cut back by 0 bases and J by 6 bases. In DNA, the CDR3 is TGTGCCAGCAGCGTAGTTGACAGGGTGGGCGAGCAGTACTTC. Protein product: CASSVVDRVGEQYF.

This sequence joins TRBV7-3 and TRBJ1-1; D possibly corresponds to TRBD1 (5 bases). Germline V gene lookup returns CDR1 SGHTA and CDR2 FQGTGA. V gave up 4 bases and J gave up 1 base, with 7 bases separating them. This CDR3 is 13 amino acids long. Written as DNA, the CDR3 is TGTGCCAGCAGCTCACAGGAGAACACTGAAGCTTTCTTT. Translated, it gives CASSSQENTEAFF. The full variable domain, with the rest looked up from reference TRBV7-3 and TRBJ1-1, is GAGVSQTPSNKVTEKGKYVELRCDPISGHTALYWYRQSLGQGPEFLIYFQGTGAADDSGLPNDRFFAVRPEGSVSTLKIQRTERGDSAVYLCASSSQENTEAFFGQGTRLTVV.

The rearrangement uses TRBV11-2 and TRBJ1-3, with D unclear. Germline V gene lookup returns CDR1 SGHAT and CDR2 FQNNGV. Trimming removed 6 bases from V and 0 bases from J, with 9 bases in between. This CDR3 spans 14 amino acids. The CDR3: CASREGSSGNTIYF. For the CDR3, the DNA is TGTGCCAGCAGGGAGGGAAGCTCTGGAAACACCATATATTTT. The whole variable domain, remainder taken from reference TRBV11-2 and TRBJ1-3, is EAGVAQSPRYKIIEKRQSVAFWCNPISGHATLYWYQQILGQGPKLLIQFQNNGVVDDSQLPKDRFSAERLKGVDSTLKIQPAKLEDSAVYLCASREGSSGNTIYFGEGSWLTVV.

V and J are TRBV27 and TRBJ2-3, with TRBD2 matching over 10 bases. The V gene's germline CDR1 is MNHEY and CDR2 SMNVEV (reference sequence). Losses at the gene ends were 6 bases for V and 7 bases for J; bases not matched to a gene: 7. The CDR3 consists of 14 residues. For the CDR3, the DNA is TGTGCCAGCAGGTCTAGCGGGAGTGTGTATACGCAGTATTTT. This codes for CASRSSGSVYTQYF.

This chain joins TRBV7-9 and TRBJ2-1; 7 bases are shared with TRBD2. CDR3 length: 14 amino acids. The ends lost 4 bases at V and 8 bases at J; junction bases unmatched: 8. The germline gives CDR1 SEHNR, CDR2 FQNEAQ (reference sequence). CDR3 amino acids: CASSSSGLLDEQFF. Written as DNA, the CDR3 is TGTGCCAGCAGCTCTAGCGGTTTGTTGGATGAGCAGTTCTTC.

This clone has at least ten counts. The chain uses TRBV5-4 and TRBJ2-4; 8 bases line up with TRBD2. Germline V lookup: CDR1 SGHNT, CDR2 YYREEE (reference sequence). CDR3 length: 16 residues. V shed 4 bases, J shed 1 base, and the junction held 7 bases outside the gene matches. This chain's CDR3 is CASSPGTSRAKNIQYF. The CDR3 DNA reads TGTGCCAGCAGCCCCGGGACTAGTAGGGCCAAAAACATTCAGTACTTC.

The chain is built from TRBV9 and TRBJ2-1; 7 nucleotides agree with TRBD2. Germline lookup yields CDR1 SGDLS and CDR2 YYNGEE. V gave up 3 bases and J gave up 0 bases; unmatched junction bases: 9. The CDR3 is made up of 17 amino acids. The CDR3 DNA is TGTGCCAGCAGCGGACTGGGAGGGTCGAGCTCCTACAATGAGCAGTTCTTC. Encoded protein: CASSGLGGSSSYNEQFF.

The chain links TRBV2 to TRBJ2-7; TRBD1 agrees at 10 bases. Germline loops: CDR1 SNHLY, CDR2 FYNNEI. V was pared by 7 bases and J by 8 bases, with 11 bases of the junction left unmatched. The CDR3 spans 14 residues. CDR3 sequence reads: CASKSGTGAGKQYF. As DNA, the CDR3 is TGTGCCAGCAAGTCCGGGACAGGGGCCGGTAAGCAGTACTTC.

V and J are TRBV12-3 or TRBV12-4 and TRBJ1-5; TRBD1 matches at 8 bases. CDR3 size: 13 residues. The V and J ends lost 6 bases and 4 bases, in that order; junction bases with no gene match: 2. The CDR3 is CASRTGANQPQHF. The CDR3 nucleotides are TGTGCCAGCAGGACAGGGGCGAATCAGCCCCAGCATTTT.

V is TRBV4-1 and J is TRBJ1-1, with D hard to call. Germline CDR1 is MGHRA and CDR2 is YSYEKL. Trimming left V 5 bases short and J 4 bases short, with 11 bases between. This CDR3 has 13 amino acids. CDR3 nucleotide sequence: TGCGCCAGCAGCTCTGGTTGGGCCACTGAAGCTTTCTTT. This sequence encodes CASSSGWATEAFF.

The rearrangement uses TRBV4-3 and TRBJ2-3; 12 positions agree with TRBD2. Trimming cost V 2 bases and J 2 bases; bases outside gene matches: 11. Per the germline V gene, CDR1 is LGHNA and CDR2 is YSLEER. The CDR3 spans 19 residues. Written as DNA, the CDR3 is TGCGCCAGCAGCCAAAGGACCCCGACTAGCGGGGGCTACACAGATACGCAGTATTTT. Translation gives CASSQRTPTSGGYTDTQYF.

The chain links TRBV5-1 to TRBJ1-1; 7 nucleotides agree with TRBD1. With V trimmed by 7 bases and J by 3 bases, 12 bases remained unmatched. CDR1 and CDR2 from the germline V gene are SGHRS and YFSETQ. The length of the CDR3 is 15 residues. CDR3 in amino acids: CASFLLVGQHTEAFF. CDR3 nucleotides: TGCGCCAGCTTCCTCCTTGTGGGACAGCACACTGAAGCTTTCTTT.

The chain joins TRBV11-3 to TRBJ2-2; no reliable D call. The CDR3 runs 12 residues. Germline CDR1 reads SGHNT; CDR2 reads YENEEA. V lost 4 bases to trimming and J lost 2 bases, with 2 bases between them. The CDR3, as DNA: TGTGCCAGCAGCTCAAACACCGGGGAGCTGTTTTTT. This sequence encodes CASSSNTGELFF.

The gene calls are TRBV7-6 and TRBJ1-1; no firm D call. CDR1 and CDR2 from the germline V gene are SGHVS and FNYEAQ. V lost 1 base and J lost 2, with 5 bases in between. The CDR3 covers 13 residues. This CDR3 reads CASSLDSNTEAFF. In nucleotides, the CDR3 is TGTGCCAGCAGCTTAGACAGCAACACTGAAGCTTTCTTT.

This rearrangement joins TRBV7-2 to TRBJ1-3, with D uncertain. The V gene lost 5 bases and the J gene lost 0 bases, with 14 bases spanning the gap. The V gene's germline CDR1 is SGHTA and CDR2 FQGNSA. The CDR3 loop spans 16 amino acids. The CDR3 DNA reads TGTGCCAGCAGCCTGAACCCAGGACTCTCTGGAAACACCATATATTTT. It is translated as CASSLNPGLSGNTIYF.

The chain has TRBV7-2 and TRBJ1-1; unclear D gene. This CDR3 is built from 13 residues. Trimming shortened V by 7 bases and J by 1 base, and 10 bases separated the two germline ends. Germline V lookup: CDR1 SGHTA, CDR2 FQGNSA. CDR3 loop: CASKVSPNTEAFF. DNA for the CDR3: TGTGCCAGCAAAGTCAGTCCGAACACTGAAGCTTTCTTT.